Below, one T cell receptor (beta chain) is given with its context. What it recognizes is unknown. Clones were read by immunoSEQ multiplex PCR, and TCRdb kept only the in-frame ones, dropping some. The sample lists around 66,000 clones, 88% occurring once. This sample stems from a study of T cell responses to AZD1222 COVID-19 vaccine. Study results and limitations: White British donors predominated, females outnumbered males, and clonal diversity was possibly underestimated. A reported finding is that nearly half of spike-specific TCRs target unmutated variant regions. Spike-wide vaccine-associated CD4 TCRs dominated at 160-218 and 743-854.

Between the trimmed V and J ends, which lost 5 bases and 6 bases, there was a span of 14 bases. Germline CDR1 and CDR2: SQVTM and ANQGSEA. This CDR3 has 12 amino acids. The clonotype comes from an adult who received the MenACWY meningococcal vaccine as a control. Source: peripheral blood, taken 28 days after the second dose of the MenACWY control vaccine. This chain joins TRBV29-1 and TRBJ2-7, with a possible D match to TRBD1 (5 bases). DNA for the CDR3: TGCAGCGTTACCCAGGGTGCCTCCGAGCAGTACTTC. It encodes CSVTQGASEQYF.